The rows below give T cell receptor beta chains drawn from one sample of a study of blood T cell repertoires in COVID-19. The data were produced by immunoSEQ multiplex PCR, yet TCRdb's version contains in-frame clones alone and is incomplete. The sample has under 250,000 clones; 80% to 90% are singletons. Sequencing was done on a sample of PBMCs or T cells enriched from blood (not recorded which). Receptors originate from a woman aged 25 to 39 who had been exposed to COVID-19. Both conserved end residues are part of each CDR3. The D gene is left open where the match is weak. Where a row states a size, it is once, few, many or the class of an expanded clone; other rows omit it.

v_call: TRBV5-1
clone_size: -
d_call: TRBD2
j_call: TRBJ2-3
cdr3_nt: TGCGCCAGCAGCTATTTACTAGCGGGAGTGGGTACAGATACGCAGTATTTT
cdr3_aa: CASSYLLAGVGTDTQYF

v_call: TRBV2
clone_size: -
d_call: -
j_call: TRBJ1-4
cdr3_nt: TGTGCCAGCGGACGGGAGATGGTTGCAACTAATGAAAAACTGTTTTTT
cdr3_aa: CASGREMVATNEKLFF

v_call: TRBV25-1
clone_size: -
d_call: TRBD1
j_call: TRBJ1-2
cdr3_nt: TGTGCCAGCAGTGAAGGGCGGGGAAGACAGGGGCCGTATGGCTACACCTTC
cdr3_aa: CASSEGRGRQGPYGYTF

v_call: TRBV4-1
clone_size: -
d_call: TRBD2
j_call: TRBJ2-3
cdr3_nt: TGCGCCAGCAGCCAACTATTAGCGGGAGGGCCGAAGGATACGCAGTATTTT
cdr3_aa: CASSQLLAGGPKDTQYF

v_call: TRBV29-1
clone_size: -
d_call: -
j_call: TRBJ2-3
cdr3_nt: TGCAGCGTTGCGCAGGGCAGGTGGACAGATACGCAGTATTTT
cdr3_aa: CSVAQGRWTDTQYF

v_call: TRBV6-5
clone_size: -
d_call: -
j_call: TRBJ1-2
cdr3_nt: TGTGCCAGCAGCCGTAGCAGTCACTATGGCTACACCTTC
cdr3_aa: CASSRSSHYGYTF

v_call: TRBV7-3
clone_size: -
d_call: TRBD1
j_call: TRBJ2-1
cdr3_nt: TGTGCCAGCAGCCTAGACAGGGTGTCCTACAATGAGCAGTTCTTC
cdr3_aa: CASSLDRVSYNEQFF

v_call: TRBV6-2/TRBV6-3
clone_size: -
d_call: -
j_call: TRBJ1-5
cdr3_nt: TGTGCCAGCAGTTACTCTCCCTTCCGCAGGGTACATCAGCCCCAGCATTTT
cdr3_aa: CASSYSPFRRVHQPQHF

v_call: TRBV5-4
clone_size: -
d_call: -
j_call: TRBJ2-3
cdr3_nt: TGTGCCAGCAGCCCTGGCCCCAGCGCCAGCACAGATACGCAGTATTTT
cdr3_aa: CASSPGPSASTDTQYF

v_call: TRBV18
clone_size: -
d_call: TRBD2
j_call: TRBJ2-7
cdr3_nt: TGTGCCAGCTCACCATCGGGACTAGCGGGGCCGCCCTACGAGCAGTACTTC
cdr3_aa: CASSPSGLAGPPYEQYF

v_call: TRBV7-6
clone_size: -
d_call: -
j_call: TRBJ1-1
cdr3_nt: TGTGCCAGCAGCCCCACAGAAGGGGTTGAAGCTTTCTTT
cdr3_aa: CASSPTEGVEAFF

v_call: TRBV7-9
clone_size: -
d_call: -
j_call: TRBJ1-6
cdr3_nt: TGTGCCAGCAGCTTTGGGACACACCGAAGCTCCTATAATTCACCCCTCCACTTT
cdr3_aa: CASSFGTHRSSYNSPLHF

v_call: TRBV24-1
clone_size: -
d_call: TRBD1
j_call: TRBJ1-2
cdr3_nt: TGTGCCACCAGTGAGACAGGGGAACTCTATGGCTACACCTTC
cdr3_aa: CATSETGELYGYTF

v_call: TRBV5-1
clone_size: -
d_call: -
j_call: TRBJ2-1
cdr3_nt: TGCGCCAGCAGCTTGCTCGACGGGTACAATGAGCAGTTCTTC
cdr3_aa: CASSLLDGYNEQFF

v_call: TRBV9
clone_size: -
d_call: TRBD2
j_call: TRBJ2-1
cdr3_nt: TGTGCCAGCAGCGTAGGGGCTAGCGGGTTTTACAATGAGCAGTTCTTC
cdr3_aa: CASSVGASGFYNEQFF

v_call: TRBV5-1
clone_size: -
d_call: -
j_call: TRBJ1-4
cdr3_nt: TGCGCCAGCAGCTTTAATGGGTTCGGAGGAGAACTGTTTTTT
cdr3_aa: CASSFNGFGGELFF

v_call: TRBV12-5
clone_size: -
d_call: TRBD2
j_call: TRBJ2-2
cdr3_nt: TGTGCTAGTGGCCCCGGGACTAGAGTCGTCGGGGAGCTGTTTTTT
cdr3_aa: CASGPGTRVVGELFF

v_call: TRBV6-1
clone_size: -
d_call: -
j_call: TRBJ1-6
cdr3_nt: TGTGCCAGCAGTGATCGTTGGGGGGATTCACCCCTCCACTTT
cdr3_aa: CASSDRWGDSPLHF

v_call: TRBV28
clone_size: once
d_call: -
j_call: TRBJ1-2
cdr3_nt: TGTGCCAGCAGTTTTCACGGCAGGGACTATGGCTACACCTTC
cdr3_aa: CASSFHGRDYGYTF

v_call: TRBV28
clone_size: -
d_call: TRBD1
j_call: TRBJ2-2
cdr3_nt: TGTGCCATCTCACTAATGGGACAGGGGGCCACCGGGGAGCTGTTTTTT
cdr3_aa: CAISLMGQGATGELFF

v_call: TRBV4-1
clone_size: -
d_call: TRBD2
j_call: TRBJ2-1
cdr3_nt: TGCGCCAGTACCGGGACTAGCGGGAGGTTGGGCGGCAATGAGCAGTTCTTC
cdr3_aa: CASTGTSGRLGGNEQFF

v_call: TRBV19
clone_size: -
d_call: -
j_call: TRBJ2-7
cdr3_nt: TGTGCCAGTAGTATTGGAACAGGGCGCCCCTACGAGCAGTACTTC
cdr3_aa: CASSIGTGRPYEQYF

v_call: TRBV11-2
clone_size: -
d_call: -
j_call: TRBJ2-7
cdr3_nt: TGTGCCAGCACTCAATCAGGAAATTCCTACGAGCAGTACTTC
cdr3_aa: CASTQSGNSYEQYF

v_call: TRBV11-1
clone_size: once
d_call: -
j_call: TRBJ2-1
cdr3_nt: TGTGCCAGCAGCCCATCTAAGGGGGATTGGTATGAGCAGTTCTTC
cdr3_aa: CASSPSKGDWYEQFF

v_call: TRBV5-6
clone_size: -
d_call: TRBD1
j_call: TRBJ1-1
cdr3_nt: TGTGCCAGCAGTGTGGGACAGTTACAACTTGTAGCTTTCTTT
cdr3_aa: CASSVGQLQLVAFF

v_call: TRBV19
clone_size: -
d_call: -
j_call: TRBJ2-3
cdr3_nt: TGTGCCAGTAGTATCGGAGCAGCAACAGATACGCAGTATTTT
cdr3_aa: CASSIGAATDTQYF

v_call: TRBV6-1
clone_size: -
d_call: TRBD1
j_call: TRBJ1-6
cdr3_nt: TGTGCCAGCAGTGAGACAGGGTCAGGATCACCCCTCCACTTT
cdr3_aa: CASSETGSGSPLHF

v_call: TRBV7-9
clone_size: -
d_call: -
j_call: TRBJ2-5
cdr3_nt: TGTGCCAGCAGCTACGCCTTAGAGAACGAGGCCCAGTACTTC
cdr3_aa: CASSYALENEAQYF

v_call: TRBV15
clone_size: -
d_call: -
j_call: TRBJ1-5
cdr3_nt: TGTGCCACCAGCAGGGCTTCCGGACAGCAGCCCCAGCATTTT
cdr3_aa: CATSRASGQQPQHF

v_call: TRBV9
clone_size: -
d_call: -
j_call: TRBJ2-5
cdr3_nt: TGTGCCAGCAGCGTAGGGGGCGGCGCGGAGACCCAGTACTTC
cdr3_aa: CASSVGGGAETQYF

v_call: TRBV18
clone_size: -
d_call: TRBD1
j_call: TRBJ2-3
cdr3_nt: TGTGCCAGCGCAGAAGCCGGGACAGGGAGCACAGATACGCAGTATTTT
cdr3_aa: CASAEAGTGSTDTQYF

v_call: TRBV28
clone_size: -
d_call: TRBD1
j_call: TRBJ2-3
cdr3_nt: TGTGCCAGCAGCGGACAGGGCCCCACAGATACGCAGTATTTT
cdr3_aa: CASSGQGPTDTQYF

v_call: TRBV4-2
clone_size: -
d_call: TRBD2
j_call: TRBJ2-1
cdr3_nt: TGTGCCAGCAGCCAAGAGGGACTAGCGGAGGCCAATGAGCAGTTCTTC
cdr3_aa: CASSQEGLAEANEQFF

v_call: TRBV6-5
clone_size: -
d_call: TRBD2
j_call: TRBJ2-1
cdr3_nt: TGTGCCAGCAGTCTAAGCGGGATGAGAAATGAGCAGTTCTTC
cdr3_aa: CASSLSGMRNEQFF

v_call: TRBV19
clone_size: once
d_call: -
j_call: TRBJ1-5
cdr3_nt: TGTGCCAGTAGTATAGATCTATTACTGTGGTTAAATCAGCCCCAGCATTTT
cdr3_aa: CASSIDLLLWLNQPQHF

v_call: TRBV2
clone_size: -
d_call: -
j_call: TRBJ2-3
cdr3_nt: TGTGCCAGCAGTGTACAGGTCACAGATACGCAGTATTTT
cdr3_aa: CASSVQVTDTQYF

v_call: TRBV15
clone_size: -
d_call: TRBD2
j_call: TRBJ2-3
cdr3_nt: TGTGCCACCAGCAGAGAGGGGGGACTAAGTCATACGCAGTATTTT
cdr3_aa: CATSREGGLSHTQYF

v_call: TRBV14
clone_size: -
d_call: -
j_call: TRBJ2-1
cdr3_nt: TGTGCCAGCAGCCCGGGGGTCTACAATGAGCAGTTCTTC
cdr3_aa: CASSPGVYNEQFF

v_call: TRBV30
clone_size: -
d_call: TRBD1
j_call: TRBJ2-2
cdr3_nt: TGTGCCTGGACCCCGACAGGGACGGGGGAGCTGTTTTTT
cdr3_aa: CAWTPTGTGELFF

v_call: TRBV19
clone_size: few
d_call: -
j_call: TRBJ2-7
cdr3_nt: TGTGCCAGTAGTATGAGGTCATCACATTACGAGCAGTACTTC
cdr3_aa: CASSMRSSHYEQYF

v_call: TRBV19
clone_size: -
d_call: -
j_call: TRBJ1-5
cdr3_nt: TGTGCCAGTAGTATTTACAGAACTGGTAATCAGCCCCAGCATTTT
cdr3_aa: CASSIYRTGNQPQHF